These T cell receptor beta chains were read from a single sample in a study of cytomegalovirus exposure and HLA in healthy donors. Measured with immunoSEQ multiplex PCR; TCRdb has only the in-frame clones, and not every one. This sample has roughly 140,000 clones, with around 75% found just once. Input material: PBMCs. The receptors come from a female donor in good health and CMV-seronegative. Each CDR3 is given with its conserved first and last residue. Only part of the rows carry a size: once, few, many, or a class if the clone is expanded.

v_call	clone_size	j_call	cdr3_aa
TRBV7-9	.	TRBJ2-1	CASSIRQNNEQFF
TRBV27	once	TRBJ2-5	CASSPGTAFQETQYF
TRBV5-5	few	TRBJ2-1	CASSLAGTSGYNEQFF
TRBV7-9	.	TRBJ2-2	CASSLSRGLPGELFF
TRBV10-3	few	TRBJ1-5	CAISGRDNQPQHF
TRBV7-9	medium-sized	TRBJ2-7	CASSAGQGKGQYF
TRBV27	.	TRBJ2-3	CASSPRTSGNTQYF
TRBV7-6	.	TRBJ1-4	CASSFHGDRVNEKLFF
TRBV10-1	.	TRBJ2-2	CASSDSGTSGPGGELFF
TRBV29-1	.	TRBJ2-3	CSVPSIDTQYF
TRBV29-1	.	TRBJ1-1	CSVADREEAFF
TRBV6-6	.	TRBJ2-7	CASSYWTQPYEQYF
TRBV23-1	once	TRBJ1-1	CASSPDRVPEAFF
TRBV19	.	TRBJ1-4	CASTRSGYEKLFF
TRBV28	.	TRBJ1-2	CASSILGQGNYGYTF
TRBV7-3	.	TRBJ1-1	CASSHATRNTEAFF
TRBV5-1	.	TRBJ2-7	CASRSLQASYEQYF
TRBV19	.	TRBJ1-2	CASSPGQGNYGYTF
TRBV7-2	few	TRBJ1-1	CASGSGNTEAFF
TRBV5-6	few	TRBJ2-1	CASSLPGTRNEQFF
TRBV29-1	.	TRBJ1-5	CSVPSPGGGQPQHF
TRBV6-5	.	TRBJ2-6	CASSTGTAGANVLTF
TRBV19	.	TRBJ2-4	CASSSQKNIQYF